These T cell receptor beta chains were read from a single sample in a study of CD8 T cells in Susac syndrome. TCRdb reprocessed the immunoSEQ multiplex PCR reads with MiXCR, giving one entry per CDR3 protein. The sample includes about 280,000 distinct CDR3 sequences, about 85% seen only once; the top ten take approximately 0.11%. The sample taken for sequencing was CD8+ T cells from PBMCs. These receptors were obtained from a human donor with multiple sclerosis. Each CDR3 is given with its conserved first and last residue. The D gene is left open where the match is weak. The size of a clone is reported for some rows only, either as once, few or many, or as a class for expanded clones.

CDR3 | DNA | J | D | V | size
CASSVTGGQGSYEQYF | TGTGCCAGCAGCGTGACCGGTGGGCAGGGAAGCTACGAGCAGTACTTC | TRBJ2-7 | NA | TRBV9 | NA
CASSLGGQLLYEQYF | TGTGCCAGCAGCTTAGGGGGACAGCTACTTTACGAGCAGTACTTC | TRBJ2-7 | TRBD1 | TRBV13 | NA
CASSQDQGARYGYTF | TGTGCCAGCAGCCAAGACCAGGGGGCGCGGTATGGCTACACCTTC | TRBJ1-2 | TRBD1 | TRBV3-1 | once
CASSLGPSAQPQHF | TGTGCCAGCAGTCTCGGACCCTCGGCTCAGCCCCAGCATTTT | TRBJ1-5 | NA | TRBV27 | NA
CASSIGRLDGDEQYF | TGCGCCAGCAGCATCGGACGCCTTGATGGAGACGAGCAGTACTTC | TRBJ2-7 | NA | TRBV5-1 | NA
CASSYPFGTDTQYF | TGTGCCAGCAGCTACCCCTTCGGCACAGATACGCAGTATTTT | TRBJ2-3 | NA | TRBV11-2 | NA
CASSVALGATEAFF | TGTGCCAGCAGCGTAGCTCTTGGCGCCACTGAAGCTTTCTTT | TRBJ1-1 | NA | TRBV9 | NA
CATSESPPLAGGYNEQFF | TGTGCCACCAGTGAATCCCCCCCTCTAGCGGGAGGGTACAATGAGCAGTTCTTC | TRBJ2-1 | TRBD2 | TRBV24-1 | NA
CASSSAGSNTGELFF | TGTGCCAGCAGCTCCGCCGGGAGTAACACCGGGGAGCTGTTTTTT | TRBJ2-2 | NA | TRBV7-9 | NA
CASGLVSRNEQFF | TGTGCTAGTGGTTTGGTTTCCAGAAATGAGCAGTTCTTC | TRBJ2-1 | NA | TRBV12-5 | once
CSARGQSGNTIYF | TGCAGTGCTAGAGGACAGTCTGGAAACACCATATATTTT | TRBJ1-3 | NA | TRBV20-1 | NA
CASSSRGRGEQFF | TGTGCCAGCAGCTCTAGAGGGAGGGGTGAGCAGTTCTTC | TRBJ2-1 | TRBD2 | TRBV7-9 | NA
CASSSGTSVSNEQFF | TGTGCCAGCAGTTCCGGGACTAGCGTGTCGAATGAGCAGTTCTTC | TRBJ2-1 | TRBD2 | TRBV12-3/TRBV12-4 | NA
CASSDHTGTDSTMNTEAFF | TGTGCCAGCAGCGACCACACCGGGACAGATTCCACTATGAACACTGAAGCTTTCTTT | TRBJ1-1 | TRBD1 | TRBV9 | once
CASSGGLESYNEQFF | TGTGCCAGCAGTGGAGGACTTGAGTCCTACAATGAGCAGTTCTTC | TRBJ2-1 | NA | TRBV9 | NA
CASSSKLAGGETDTQYF | TGTGCCAGCAGTTCAAAACTAGCGGGAGGCGAAACAGATACGCAGTATTTT | TRBJ2-3 | TRBD2 | TRBV28 | NA
CASGLGGNEQYF | TGTGCCAGCGGGCTAGGGGGTAACGAGCAGTACTTC | TRBJ2-7 | NA | TRBV9 | few
CASSEPNQGDQETQYF | TGTGCCAGCAGCGAACCTAACCAGGGAGACCAAGAGACCCAGTACTTC | TRBJ2-5 | NA | TRBV2 | NA
CASSPRGSGTYEQYF | TGTGCCAGCAGTCCCCGGGGTAGCGGGACCTACGAGCAGTACTTC | TRBJ2-7 | TRBD2 | TRBV27 | NA
CASSQERTSGSNEQFF | TGTGCCAGCAGCCAAGAAAGGACTAGCGGGAGTAATGAGCAGTTCTTC | TRBJ2-1 | TRBD2 | TRBV3-1 | NA
CASLRTGNYEQYF | TGTGCCAGCCTAAGGACAGGTAACTACGAGCAGTACTTC | TRBJ2-7 | TRBD1 | TRBV2 | NA
CASSPLTGYGNEQFF | TGCGCCAGCAGCCCTTTAACGGGGTATGGGAATGAGCAGTTCTTC | TRBJ2-1 | NA | TRBV4-1 | NA
CASSPPVLSGRALDEQFF | TGTGCCAGCAGCCCCCCCGTTCTTAGCGGGAGGGCCCTTGATGAGCAGTTCTTC | TRBJ2-1 | TRBD2 | TRBV6-1 | NA
CASSLGRVIPYEQYF | TGCGCCAGCAGCTTGGGCAGGGTAATCCCCTACGAGCAGTACTTC | TRBJ2-7 | NA | TRBV5-1 | NA
CASSFNSLILMGSGANVLTF | TGTGCCAGCAGCTTCAACAGCCTAATCCTTATGGGCTCTGGGGCCAACGTCCTGACTTTC | TRBJ2-6 | NA | TRBV5-5 | NA
CASSPSPGTGGEEKLFF | TGTGCCAGCAGCCCAAGTCCCGGGACAGGGGGAGAAGAAAAACTGTTTTTT | TRBJ1-4 | TRBD1 | TRBV13 | NA
CASSLFWGNQPQHF | TGTGCCAGCAGCTTGTTCTGGGGCAATCAGCCCCAGCATTTT | TRBJ1-5 | NA | TRBV5-6 | NA
CASCLAKFQDNQPQHF | TGTGCCAGCTGCTTGGCCAAGTTCCAGGACAATCAGCCCCAGCATTTT | TRBJ1-5 | NA | TRBV5-5 | NA
CASSVTTSAYNEQFF | TGTGCCAGCAGCGTCACGACTAGCGCCTACAATGAGCAGTTCTTC | TRBJ2-1 | TRBD2 | TRBV9 | NA
CSARLAPRQGIAPYGYTF | TGCAGTGCTAGACTCGCCCCTCGACAGGGAATCGCTCCTTATGGCTACACCTTC | TRBJ1-2 | TRBD1 | TRBV20-1 | NA
CASSVSGTYGYTF | TGTGCCAGCAGTGTCAGTGGGACCTATGGCTACACCTTC | TRBJ1-2 | NA | TRBV27 | NA
CSVVRSDGDTDTQYF | TGCAGCGTTGTAAGATCGGACGGGGACACAGATACGCAGTATTTT | TRBJ2-3 | NA | TRBV29-1 | NA
CASSLALGSNQPQHF | TGTGCCAGCAGCTTAGCCCTCGGGAGTAATCAGCCCCAGCATTTT | TRBJ1-5 | NA | TRBV11-2 | NA
CASSLRDMNTEAFF | TGTGCCAGCAGCCTCCGGGATATGAACACTGAAGCTTTCTTT | TRBJ1-1 | NA | TRBV9 | once
CASSLKPGLEKLFF | TGTGCCAGCAGCTTGAAGCCAGGTTTAGAAAAACTGTTTTTT | TRBJ1-4 | NA | TRBV7-8 | NA
CSIASSSYEQYF | TGCTCCATAGCCAGTTCATCCTACGAGCAGTACTTC | TRBJ2-7 | NA | TRBV29-1 | NA
CSARRSRDTSYNEQFF | TGCAGTGCTAGACGTTCTAGGGACACCTCCTACAATGAGCAGTTCTTC | TRBJ2-1 | NA | TRBV20-1 | NA
CASTEPGGKQYF | TGTGCCAGCACCGAACCAGGGGGCAAGCAGTACTTC | TRBJ2-7 | TRBD1 | TRBV27 | NA
CASSYMAGSYNEQFF | TGTGCCAGCAGTTACATGGCAGGGTCCTACAATGAGCAGTTCTTC | TRBJ2-1 | NA | TRBV6-6 | NA
CASSTRSGVNEQFF | TGTGCCAGCTCCACTAGAAGTGGGGTCAATGAGCAGTTCTTC | TRBJ2-1 | NA | TRBV2 | NA
CASSLAGTGGRGYTF | TGTGCCAGCAGCTTAGCCGGGACAGGGGGGCGCGGCTACACCTTC | TRBJ1-2 | TRBD1 | TRBV7-8 | few
CASSVEVIVSGEKLFF | TGCGCCAGCAGCGTGGAGGTCATCGTGTCTGGTGAAAAACTGTTTTTT | TRBJ1-4 | NA | TRBV5-1 | NA
CASSGSGRAVITYNEQFF | TGTGCCAGCAGTGGTAGCGGGAGGGCCGTCATAACCTACAATGAGCAGTTCTTC | TRBJ2-1 | TRBD2 | TRBV2 | once
CATSDLYEQYF | TGTGCCACCAGCGACCTCTACGAGCAGTACTTC | TRBJ2-7 | NA | TRBV15 | once
CASSESSGDSYEQYF | TGTGCCAGCAGTGAATCGAGCGGGGATTCCTACGAGCAGTACTTC | TRBJ2-7 | TRBD2 | TRBV25-1 | NA
CASSTLDGLNTEAFF | TGTGCCAGCAGTACTCTCGACGGCTTGAACACTGAAGCTTTCTTT | TRBJ1-1 | NA | TRBV27 | NA
CASSIGSANTGELFF | TGTGCCAGCAGCATTGGGAGCGCGAACACCGGGGAGCTGTTTTTT | TRBJ2-2 | NA | TRBV7-6 | NA
CASSFGGAGEQFF | TGTGCCAGCAGTTTTGGAGGGGCGGGTGAGCAGTTCTTC | TRBJ2-1 | NA | TRBV27 | NA
CASSLGGPVGNQPQHF | TGTGCCAGCAGTTTAGGGGGTCCGGTAGGCAATCAGCCCCAGCATTTT | TRBJ1-5 | NA | TRBV27 | NA
CASSVASRGNYGYTF | TGTGCCAGCAGCGTAGCGTCGAGGGGTAACTATGGCTACACCTTC | TRBJ1-2 | NA | TRBV9 | few